The 19 T cell receptor beta chains below come from one sample, sequenced in a study of blood T cell repertoires in COVID-19. The assay was immunoSEQ multiplex PCR, and TCRdb's table has in-frame clones only and misses some. Among about 250,000 clones listed, roughly 80% were seen once. Sequencing used peripheral blood. The receptor source for this set is a man of 80 years or more with acute or convalescent COVID-19.

The rearrangement uses TRBV5-8 and TRBJ1-5; maybe TRBD1 (6 bases). V was pared by 0 bases and J by 0 bases, with 7 bases between. CDR1 SGHTS and CDR2 YDEGEE come from the germline V gene. The CDR3 length is 15 residues. This CDR3 is CASSLAGDSNQPQHF. CDR3 bases: TGTGCCAGCAGCTTGGCAGGGGATAGCAATCAGCCCCAGCATTTT.

The V gene is TRBV6-5, the J gene TRBJ2-7, with 8 bases matching TRBD1. Germline V gene sequence: CDR1 MNHEY, CDR2 SVGAGI. This CDR3 is 16 amino acids long. J lost 3 bases, V lost 0 bases, and 7 bases had no gene match. The CDR3 DNA reads as TGTGCCAGCAGTTACTCACCTCTCGGACAGGGCTACGAGCAGTACTTC. Translation gives CASSYSPLGQGYEQYF.

V is TRBV5-1 and J is TRBJ1-1; perhaps TRBD1 as D (5 bases). V was shortened by 1 base and J by 1 base, with 14 bases between the two germline ends. Germline V lookup: CDR1 SGHRS, CDR2 YFSETQ. CDR3 size: 16 residues. The CDR3 sequence: CASSLLESGGNTEAFF. The CDR3 DNA reads as TGCGCCAGCAGCTTGTTGGAGTCCGGGGGGAACACTGAAGCTTTCTTT.

The chain links TRBV5-6 to TRBJ1-4, with D hard to call. The CDR3 spans 13 residues. The germline V gene encodes CDR1 SGHDT and CDR2 YYEEEE. V was shortened by 4 bases and J by 6 bases, with 10 bases between the two germline ends. The CDR3 DNA reads as TGTGCCAGCAGCGTTACCCGGGATGAAAAACTGTTTTTT. Protein sequence: CASSVTRDEKLFF.

The DNA of the CDR3 is TGTGCCTGGAGAAGGGGTGGTGGGTTTTCACCCCTCCACTTT. This sequence encodes CAWRRGGGFSPLHF. The rearrangement links TRBV30 to TRBJ1-6; perhaps TRBD1 as D (5 bases). This CDR3 comprises 14 residues. Germline CDR1 GTSNPN, CDR2 SVGIG (reference sequence). V was shortened by 3 bases and J by 9 bases, with 15 bases between the two germline ends.

This chain uses TRBV6-6 with TRBJ1-5; TRBD1 is a possible D gene (6 bases). Germline-derived CDR1 and CDR2 are MNHNY and SVGAGI (reference sequence). Deletions cut 5 bases from V and 3 bases from J, with 14 bases between. This CDR3 has 15 residues. In nucleotides, the CDR3 is TGTGCCAGCAGTCCTCAGGGGTTCCTCAATCAGCCCCAGCATTTT. Translating it yields CASSPQGFLNQPQHF.

The CDR3 region is CASSNQRGYTF. The CDR3 DNA is TGTGCCAGCTCCAATCAGAGGGGCTACACCTTC. V gene TRBV28 combines with J gene TRBJ1-2; D remains unclear. Germline-derived CDR1 and CDR2 are MDHEN and SYDVKM. V was shortened by 8 bases and J by 8 bases, with 12 bases between the two germline ends. The CDR3 loop spans 11 amino acids.

The chain links TRBV24-1 to TRBJ2-7, with D maybe TRBD2 (6 bases). Germline values: CDR1 KGHDR, CDR2 SFDVKD. V lost 5 bases and J 7 bases, leaving 23 bases between the germline ends. The CDR3 spans 16 residues. The CDR3 region is CATSAIGRTQTREQYF. The CDR3 DNA follows: TGTGCCACCAGTGCGATAGGGAGGACTCAAACGCGGGAGCAGTACTTC.

The chain is built from TRBV7-3 and TRBJ2-2, with no clear D. Germline V lookup: CDR1 SGHTA, CDR2 FQGTGA. V was shortened by 5 bases and J by 5 bases, with 9 bases between the two germline ends. This CDR3 has 13 residues. The CDR3 spells CASSKTVTGELFF. CDR3 bases: TGTGCCAGCAGCAAAACTGTAACCGGGGAGCTGTTTTTT.

The V call is TRBV19, the J call TRBJ1-6; no definite D call. With 9 bases removed from V and 5 bases from J, the gap between germline ends came to 17 bases. The CDR3 length is 15 residues. CDR1 and CDR2 from the germline V gene are LNHDA and SQIVND (reference sequence). CDR3 sequence: CASLRRVDHNSPLHF. The CDR3 bases are TGTGCCAGCCTCCGTCGGGTCGACCATAATTCACCCCTCCACTTT.

This clone is a singleton in its sample. The chain couples TRBV7-9 to TRBJ1-6, with 10 bases that match TRBD1. CDR3 length: 15 amino acids. Germline CDR1 and CDR2: SEHNR and FQNEAQ (reference sequence). The ends lost 4 bases at V and 4 bases at J; junction bases unmatched: 1. In nucleotides, the CDR3 is TGTGCCAGCAGCTCGGACAGGGGGTATAATTCACCCCTCCACTTT. Translated: CASSSDRGYNSPLHF.

V gene TRBV20-1 combines with J gene TRBJ2-7; perhaps TRBD1 as D (5 bases). The CDR3 runs 14 residues. V was trimmed by 3 bases and J by 3 bases, leaving 15 bases between them. Germline V gives CDR1 DFQATT, CDR2 SNEGSKA (reference sequence). This chain's CDR3 is CSASPDSLHYEQYF. CDR3 bases: TGCAGTGCTAGTCCTGACAGCCTCCACTACGAGCAGTACTTC.

This rearrangement joins TRBV3-1 (or the pseudogene TRBV3-2) to TRBJ2-7, with D uncertain. Germline V CDR1 and CDR2: LGHDT, YNNKEL (reference sequence). V lost 5 bases to trimming and J lost 3 bases, with 8 bases between them. The CDR3 contains 12 residues. CDR3 in amino acids: CASSVSNYEQYF. The DNA for the CDR3 is TGTGCCAGCAGCGTCAGTAACTACGAGCAGTACTTC.

This clone was seen a handful of times. This chain connects TRBV6-6 to TRBJ1-5, with 10 positions matching TRBD1. From germline, CDR1 is MNHNY and CDR2 SVGAGI (reference sequence). The CDR3 has 17 amino acids. V gave up 5 bases and J gave up 3 bases; unmatched junction bases: 10. The CDR3 coding sequence is TGTGCCAGCAGTCTACCGGACAGGGGGTGGAACAATCAGCCCCAGCATTTT. Protein product: CASSLPDRGWNNQPQHF.

This chain joins TRBV6-1 and TRBJ2-7; unclear D gene. Between the trimmed V and J ends, which lost 1 base and 0 bases, there was a span of 13 bases. The CDR3 is made up of 16 amino acids. CDR1 and CDR2 from the germline V gene are MNHNS and SASEGT. The CDR3 region is CASSEVPHGSSYEQYF. The CDR3 nucleotides are TGTGCCAGCAGTGAAGTTCCTCACGGTAGCTCCTACGAGCAGTACTTC.

The rearrangement links TRBV29-1 to TRBJ1-4; weak D call: TRBD1 (5 bases). CDR3 size: 14 residues. V lost 7 bases, J lost 3 bases, and 15 bases lay in between. Germline CDR1 SQVTM, CDR2 ANQGSEA. CDR3: CSGAGRGSNEKLFF. The DNA of the CDR3 is TGCAGCGGGGCCGGGCGGGGGTCTAATGAAAAACTGTTTTTT.

The rearrangement links TRBV5-1 to TRBJ2-7; the D gene is possibly TRBD1 (6 bases). This CDR3 has 15 amino acids. With 3 bases removed from V and 0 bases from J, the gap between germline ends came to 13 bases. Germline V lookup: CDR1 SGHRS, CDR2 YFSETQ. The CDR3 region is CASSWGQSSSYEQYF. The DNA for the CDR3 is TGCGCCAGCAGCTGGGGGCAGTCAAGCTCCTACGAGCAGTACTTC. The complete variable domain, with remaining parts taken from reference TRBV5-1 and TRBJ2-7, reads KAGVTQTPRYLIKTRGQQVTLSCSPISGHRSVSWYQQTPGQGLQFLFEYFSETQRNKGNFPGRFSGRQFSNSRSEMNVSTLELGDSALYLCASSWGQSSSYEQYFGPGTRLTVT.

The genes are TRBV5-4 and TRBJ1-1; a possible D gene is TRBD1 (6 bases). In germline, CDR1 is SGHNT, CDR2 YYREEE (reference sequence). V was cut by 3 bases and J by 4 bases, with 16 bases left in between. This CDR3 comprises 15 residues. The CDR3 reads CASSYGQTKGTEAFF. For the CDR3, the DNA is TGTGCCAGCAGCTATGGACAGACAAAGGGCACTGAAGCTTTCTTT.

The chain links TRBV2 to TRBJ1-1; D is unclear. CDR3 length: 11 residues. The germline V gene has CDR1 SNHLY and CDR2 FYNNEI. V dropped 5 bases and J dropped 1 base, with 2 bases sitting between them. This CDR3 reads CASSQNTEAFF. The CDR3 coding sequence is TGTGCCAGCAGTCAGAACACTGAAGCTTTCTTT.